What follows are 20 T cell receptor beta chains derived from one specimen sequenced in a study of T cell clonotyping in hematopoietic cell transplantation. Generated by immunoSEQ multiplex PCR, the TCRdb table keeps only in-frame clones and is missing some. Here the sample spans approximately 8,500 clones, 75% to 85% being singletons. Specimen: peripheral blood mononuclear cells, collected 180 days after allogeneic stem cell transplant. These receptors all come from a female patient aged 50-59 years who had an allogeneic stem cell transplant from an unrelated donor, so the T cells may come from the graft donor. Some clones in this sample may be carry-over from other donors' samples.

The chain joins TRBV5-1 to TRBJ1-5; D possibly corresponds to TRBD1 (5 bases). Germline assignment: CDR1 SGHRS and CDR2 YFSETQ. Trimming stripped 3 bases from V and 0 bases from J, with 10 bases between. CDR3 length equals 15 residues. The CDR3 DNA follows: TGCGCCAGCAGCTGGACATCGGGTAGCAATCAGCCCCAGCATTTT. The encoded protein is CASSWTSGSNQPQHF.

The gene calls are TRBV27 and TRBJ2-7; 9 nucleotides line up with TRBD2. Germline V gene data show CDR1 as MNHEY and CDR2 as SMNVEV (reference sequence). J gave up 3 bases and V 5 bases, and 8 bases lay outside the gene matches. This CDR3 has 15 residues. The CDR3 coding sequence is TGTGCCAGCAGTACTCAAGCGGGGGGTAGCTACGAGCAGTACTTC. Translation: CASSTQAGGSYEQYF.

This chain joins TRBV7-8 and TRBJ2-1; D may be TRBD2 (7 bases). V shed 3 bases and J shed 2 bases, with 8 bases lying between them. Germline CDR1 is SGHVS and CDR2 is FQNEAQ. The CDR3 totals 14 residues. The CDR3 nucleotides are TGTGCCAGCAGCTTGGGGGGGCCCTACAATGAGCAGTTCTTC. As protein: CASSLGGPYNEQFF.

CDR3 coding DNA: TGTGCCAGCAGGGTAGCGGGGGGGAACAATGAGCAGTTCTTC. It encodes CASRVAGGNNEQFF. The chain links TRBV27 to TRBJ2-1, with 11 bases matching TRBD2. With V trimmed by 6 bases and J by 5 bases, 3 bases remained unmatched. The germline V gene encodes CDR1 MNHEY and CDR2 SMNVEV (reference sequence). There are 14 residues in the CDR3.

CDR3 in amino acids: CASSVRGGLAGENIQYF. The DNA of the CDR3 is TGTGCCAGCAGCGTAAGGGGCGGGCTAGCGGGGGAAAACATTCAGTACTTC. The V call is TRBV9, the J call TRBJ2-4; TRBD2 agrees at 10 bases. The CDR3 length is 17 residues. Germline values: CDR1 SGDLS, CDR2 YYNGEE. V was pared by 1 base and J by 5 bases, with 9 bases of the junction left unmatched.

The chain combines TRBV6-1 with TRBJ2-7; TRBD2 might be the D (6 bases). The germline V gene encodes CDR1 MNHNS and CDR2 SASEGT. The V and J ends lost 1 base and 5 bases respectively, with 15 bases between them. This CDR3 has 15 residues. The CDR3 protein is CASSEDLGGWNEQYF. CDR3 in DNA: TGTGCCAGCAGTGAAGATTTGGGGGGATGGAACGAGCAGTACTTC.

The chain carries TRBV5-1 and TRBJ1-2; D may be TRBD1 (5 bases). In germline, CDR1 is SGHRS, CDR2 YFSETQ. The CDR3 consists of 14 residues. V was clipped by 0 bases and J by 3 bases, with 9 bases between them. The CDR3, as DNA: TGCGCCAGCAGCTTGGCCCCGGGGGACTATGGCTACACCTTC. This codes for CASSLAPGDYGYTF.

The J gene is TRBJ2-2, the V gene TRBV5-1; TRBD1 agrees at 7 bases. With V trimmed by 1 base and J by 0 bases, 6 bases remained unmatched. The CDR3 totals 17 residues. CDR1 SGHRS and CDR2 YFSETQ come from the germline V gene. The CDR3 reads CASSLYRGYSNTGELFF. CDR3 nucleotide sequence: TGCGCCAGCAGCTTGTACAGGGGCTATTCGAACACCGGGGAGCTGTTTTTT.

This chain links TRBV28 with TRBJ2-7; D may correspond to TRBD1 or TRBD2 (6 bases each). The CDR3 runs 15 residues. V was clipped by 2 bases and J by 9 bases, with 20 bases between them. Germline CDR1 MDHEN, CDR2 SYDVKM. CDR3 bases: TGTGCCAGCAGTTTAGCGGGACAAAGCTTTATCGGGCAGTACTTC. The encoded protein is CASSLAGQSFIGQYF.

The chain's CDR3 is CASSPIPPLYGYTF. DNA for the CDR3: TGTGCCAGTAGTCCGATCCCCCCGCTCTATGGCTACACCTTC. The V gene is TRBV19, the J gene TRBJ1-2; D remains unclear. V was shortened by 5 bases and J by 4 bases, with 14 bases between the two germline ends. The CDR3 covers 14 residues. CDR1 is LNHDA and CDR2 is SQIVND in the germline V gene (reference sequence).

The rearrangement links TRBV5-1 to TRBJ2-5; TRBD1 matches at 7 bases. The DNA end lines up better with TRBJ2-7; the J call may be wrong. The CDR3 is made up of 14 amino acids. In germline, CDR1 is SGHRS, CDR2 YFSETQ. CDR3 loop: CASRQGQTPYEQYF. In DNA, the CDR3 is TGCGCCAGCCGGCAGGGACAGACCCCCTACGAGCAGTACTTC.

The sample holds a few counts of this clone. The chain carries TRBV19 and TRBJ1-4; D remains unclear. This CDR3 has 12 amino acids. Trimming cost V 3 bases and J 13 bases, with 12 bases left between them. Germline V gene sequence: CDR1 LNHDA, CDR2 SQIVND (reference sequence). The chain's CDR3 is CASSMTDARLFF. The CDR3 DNA reads as TGTGCCAGTAGTATGACGGATGCTAGACTGTTTTTT.

J is TRBJ2-7 and V is TRBV10-3, with TRBD2 as a possible D gene (7 bases). Germline values: CDR1 ENHRY, CDR2 SYGVKD. Trimming took off 9 bases at V and 3 bases at J, with 24 bases between the two ends. The CDR3 runs 16 residues. The CDR3 region is CAIGEGVDMAVYEQYF. The CDR3 bases are TGTGCCATAGGGGAGGGGGTGGACATGGCGGTCTACGAGCAGTACTTC.

DNA of the CDR3: TGTGCCAGCAGCCCCCGGGACAGGGGTTCTGGGGCCAACGTCCTGACTTTC. Translated: CASSPRDRGSGANVLTF. This chain connects TRBV5-6 to TRBJ2-6; TRBD1 matches 10 bases. Germline values: CDR1 SGHDT, CDR2 YYEEEE. J lost 1 base, V lost 4 bases, and 5 bases had no gene match. The CDR3 contains 17 residues. Full variable domain (remainder filled in from reference TRBV5-6 and TRBJ2-6): DAGVTQSPTHLIKTRGQQVTLRCSPKSGHDTVSWYQQALGQGPQFIFQYYEEEERQRGNFPDRFSGHQFPNYSSELNVNALLLGDSALYLCASSPRDRGSGANVLTFGAGSRLTVL.

V usage is TRBV19 and J usage is TRBJ2-1, with D tentatively TRBD1 or TRBD2 (5 bases each). Germline CDR1 LNHDA, CDR2 SQIVND (reference sequence). Trimming cost V 1 base and J 9 bases, with 13 bases left between them. The CDR3 consists of 14 residues. The CDR3 spells CASSIGDGRGEQFF. The CDR3 bases are TGTGCCAGTAGTATAGGGGACGGAAGGGGTGAGCAGTTCTTC.

The chain is built from TRBV2 and TRBJ2-7; D could derive from TRBD1 or TRBD2 (5 bases each). Per germline, CDR1 SNHLY and CDR2 FYNNEI. Deletions cut 5 bases from V and 0 bases from J, with 11 bases between. The CDR3 consists of 14 residues. The CDR3 sequence is CASSRDRSSYEQYF. The CDR3 bases are TGTGCCAGCAGTCGGGACCGTAGCTCCTACGAGCAGTACTTC. The whole variable domain, remainder taken from reference TRBV2 and TRBJ2-7, is EPEVTQTPSHQVTQMGQEVILRCVPISNHLYFYWYRQILGQKVEFLVSFYNNEISEKSEIFDDQFSVERPDGSNFTLKIRSTKLEDSAMYFCASSRDRSSYEQYFGPGTRLTVT.

The gene calls are TRBV27 and TRBJ2-2; 7 nucleotides agree with TRBD1. V shed 5 bases, J shed 4 bases, and the junction held 13 bases outside the gene matches. The CDR3 runs to 17 residues. Germline V gene sequence: CDR1 MNHEY, CDR2 SMNVEV (reference sequence). The CDR3 region has the DNA TGTGCCAGCAGTCCCACCCCCGACAGGGAGATCACCGGGGAGCTGTTTTTT. Protein sequence: CASSPTPDREITGELFF.

This chain uses TRBV7-9 with TRBJ2-1; 10 bases align to TRBD2. The trim removed 0 bases at V and 0 bases at J, leaving 2 bases unmatched. The germline V gene encodes CDR1 SEHNR and CDR2 FQNEAQ (reference sequence). This CDR3 contains 17 residues. DNA of the CDR3: TGTGCCAGCAGCTTAGCGCCTAGCGGGAGCTCCTACAATGAGCAGTTCTTC. Translation gives CASSLAPSGSSYNEQFF. The full variable domain, with the rest looked up from reference TRBV7-9 and TRBJ2-1, is DTGVSQNPRHKITKRGQNVTFRCDPISEHNRLYWYRQTLGQGPEFLTYFQNEAQLEKSRLLSDRFSAERPKGSFSTLEIQRTEQGDSAMYLCASSLAPSGSSYNEQFFGPGTRLTVL.

This clone was detected once. J is TRBJ2-2 and V is TRBV12-5; D call uncertain. The length of the CDR3 is 14 residues. Germline assignment: CDR1 LGHNT and CDR2 FRNRAP. The V end was cut by 6 bases, the J end by 4 bases, with 12 bases between. The chain's CDR3 is CASGPAPGTGELFF. The CDR3 bases are TGTGCTAGTGGCCCCGCCCCGGGCACCGGGGAGCTGTTTTTT.

This chain connects TRBV27 to TRBJ2-7; D perhaps matches TRBD2 (6 bases). Trimming took 5 bases from V and 7 from J, leaving 9 bases between them. This CDR3 spans 11 amino acids. The germline gives CDR1 MNHEY, CDR2 SMNVEV (reference sequence). The DNA for the CDR3 is TGTGCCAGCAGTGTTGGGGGGGAGCAGTACTTC. It translates to CASSVGGEQYF.